This T cell receptor beta chain was observed in a study of T cell responses to AZD1222 COVID-19 vaccine. CDR1 and CDR2 (germline): SGHRS, YFSETQ. CDR3 length: 16 amino acids. Deletions cut 0 bases from V and 6 bases from J, with 18 bases between. Profiled with immunoSEQ multiplex PCR; TCRdb holds only in-frame clones, not every one. The table shows approximately 300,000 clones, with about 94% occurring only once. The sequence was collected from an adult who received the AZD1222 COVID-19 vaccine. This material consisted of peripheral blood, taken 28 days after the second AZD1222 dose. The genes are TRBV5-1 and TRBJ2-5, with D possibly being TRBD2 (7 bases). The CDR3 nucleotides read TGCGCCAGCAGCTTGGGCGGGGGCCCCTCCGGAAAGACCCAGTACTTC. This translates into CASSLGGGPSGKTQYF.